These 16 T cell receptor beta chains were all obtained from the same sample, sequenced in a study of blood T cell repertoires in COVID-19 (dated by TCRdb to the early 2020s). The library was generated by the immunoSEQ multiplex PCR assay. TCRdb stores this immuneACCESS table with in-frame sequences only. Part of the clones is absent; in the studies checked, under half of the shortfall reflects unresolved V genes, and no reason is known for the rest. The table for this sample lists roughly 200,000 clones; more than 75% of them were counted only once. The leading ten clones occupy just under 0.9% of the sample. The specimen was peripheral blood. All receptors derive from a woman aged 18-29 years who had recovered from COVID-19.

This clone showed up just once. CDR3: CASSQVMGQGDEAFF. CDR3 DNA: TGCGCCAGCAGCCAAGTAATGGGACAGGGCGATGAAGCTTTCTTT. The chain couples TRBV4-1 to TRBJ1-1; 9 bases fit TRBD1. The CDR3 contains 15 residues. Germline V lookup: CDR1 MGHRA, CDR2 YSYEKL. Trimming took 1 base from V and 7 from J; bases not matched to a gene: 7.

The J gene is TRBJ2-3, the V gene TRBV5-6; weak D call: TRBD2 (5 bases). This CDR3 has 12 amino acids. Trimming took 4 bases from V and 6 from J, leaving 9 bases between them. CDR1 is SGHDT and CDR2 is YYEEEE in the germline V gene. CDR3 DNA sequence: TGTGCCAGCAGCGGGAGTTGGGATACGCAGTATTTT. Amino acids: CASSGSWDTQYF.

As to this clone: Other DNA variants within this sample encode the same CDR3. The genes are TRBV7-3 and TRBJ2-5; D might be TRBD1 (6 bases). This CDR3 has 14 amino acids. V gave up 5 bases and J gave up 2 bases, with 12 bases separating them. Germline V lookup: CDR1 SGHTA, CDR2 FQGTGA. Written as DNA, the CDR3 is TGTGCCAGCAGCCTAGGGGGTGGTCAAGAGACCCAGTACTTC. Translation: CASSLGGGQETQYF.

The DNA of the CDR3 is TGTGCCATCAGTCGGGGGGAGGCCTCTGGAAACACCATATATTTT. Protein: CAISRGEASGNTIYF. The chain combines TRBV10-3 with TRBJ1-3, with D possibly matching TRBD1 (5 bases). In germline, CDR1 is ENHRY, CDR2 SYGVKD. CDR3 length equals 15 residues. Trimming cost V 5 bases and J 0 bases, with 11 bases left between them.

CDR3 DNA: TGCGCCAGCAGTCAACGGGGGGCTCCTCCCTACTCTGGAAACACCATATATTTT. Protein: CASSQRGAPPYSGNTIYF. The gene calls are TRBV23-1 and TRBJ1-3; possible D gene TRBD1, 6 bases. TRBV23-1 belongs to the ORF category, with a function that is uncertain. Trimming left V 2 bases short and J 0 bases short, with 17 bases between. The CDR3 runs to 18 residues.

This chain joins TRBV18 and TRBJ2-1, with D possibly matching TRBD2 (6 bases). The CDR3 loop spans 15 amino acids. Deletions cut 1 base from V and 1 base from J, with 8 bases between. The germline CDR1 and CDR2 sequences are KGHSH and LQKENI. The CDR3 nucleotides read TGTGCCAGCTCACCACTACGGGAGTCCTACAATGAGCAGTTCTTC. It encodes CASSPLRESYNEQFF.

The gene calls are TRBV28 and TRBJ2-5, with 8 bases that match TRBD1. V lost 3 bases and J lost 7; bases outside the gene matches: 4. Germline V gene lookup returns CDR1 MDHEN and CDR2 SYDVKM. The CDR3 spans 13 residues. The chain's CDR3 is CASSFEQGGTQYF. The CDR3 DNA reads as TGTGCCAGCAGTTTTGAACAGGGGGGGACCCAGTACTTC.

The rearrangement links TRBV5-5 to TRBJ1-2; D unresolved. The V end was cut by 0 bases, the J end by 5 bases, with 5 bases between. Germline V lookup: CDR1 SGHKS, CDR2 YYEKEE (reference sequence). The CDR3 extends over 12 amino acids. CDR3 region: CASSLDGYGYTF. The CDR3 DNA follows: TGTGCCAGCAGCTTGGACGGTTATGGCTACACCTTC.

This chain joins TRBV5-1 and TRBJ1-2; 7 bases are shared with TRBD1. This CDR3 contains 14 residues. Germline CDR1 is SGHRS and CDR2 is YFSETQ. J lost 5 bases, V lost 4 bases, and 8 bases had no gene match. The CDR3 region has the DNA TGCGCCAGCAGCCCTCGGGACAGACAATATGGCTACACCTTC. Protein sequence: CASSPRDRQYGYTF.

J is TRBJ2-2 and V is TRBV6-5; the D gene is possibly TRBD1 (5 bases). This CDR3 has 15 residues. CDR1 MNHEY and CDR2 SVGAGI come from the germline V gene. V lost 2 bases and J 0 bases, leaving 7 bases between the germline ends. Here the CDR3 DNA reads TGTGCCAGCAGTTACGAACAGGCGAACACCGGGGAGCTGTTTTTT. Its protein is CASSYEQANTGELFF.

This clone has a single count. The chain is built from TRBV4-3 and TRBJ1-1, with 9 bases identical to TRBD1. Germline V gene data show CDR1 as LGHNA and CDR2 as YSLEER. The CDR3 is 14 amino acids. After removal of 3 bases from V and 6 bases from J, the junction contained 5 bases not matched to a gene. DNA for the CDR3: TGCGCCAGCAGCCATTGGACAGGGGAAGCTGAAGCTTTCTTT. Translated: CASSHWTGEAEAFF.

The rearrangement joins TRBV6-2 or TRBV6-3 to TRBJ1-1, with 8 bases aligning to TRBD1. V shed 2 bases, J shed 11 bases, and the junction held 1 base outside the gene matches. This CDR3 is built from 11 residues. The V gene's germline CDR1 is MNHEY and CDR2 SVGEGT. CDR3 sequence reads: CASSYGTGAFF. The CDR3 coding sequence is TGTGCCAGCAGTTACGGGACAGGTGCTTTCTTT.

J is TRBJ1-4 and V is TRBV30; D is ambiguous. V was clipped by 1 base and J by 7 bases, with 13 bases between them. The V gene's germline CDR1 is GTSNPN and CDR2 SVGIG (reference sequence). CDR3 length equals 14 residues. As DNA, the CDR3 is TGTGCCTGGAGTGATGGGAGTTGGGGTGAAAAACTGTTTTTT. Amino acids: CAWSDGSWGEKLFF.

The chain couples TRBV5-4 to TRBJ1-2; no reliable D call. Trimming took off 4 bases at V and 3 bases at J, with 7 bases between the two ends. The CDR3 runs to 12 residues. Germline CDR1 SGHNT, CDR2 YYREEE (reference sequence). For the CDR3, the DNA is TGTGCCAGCAGCCCTTCGGACTATGGCTACACCTTC. Translation: CASSPSDYGYTF.

V usage is TRBV24-1 and J usage is TRBJ2-7; D unresolved. This CDR3 comprises 11 residues. The germline CDR1 and CDR2 sequences are KGHDR and SFDVKD. V gave up 7 bases and J gave up 0 bases, with 3 bases separating them. The CDR3 sequence is CATSSSYEQYV. CDR3 nucleotides: TGTGCCACCAGCTCCTCCTACGAGCAGTACGTC.

The chain has TRBV6-2 or TRBV6-3 and TRBJ2-7; D gene ambiguous. In germline, CDR1 is MNHEY, CDR2 SVGEGT. The ends were cut back, 5 bases at V and 2 bases at J, with 4 bases in the middle. This CDR3 region has 11 residues. The CDR3, as DNA: TGTGCCAGCAGTACTGCCTACGAGCAGTACTTC. Its protein product is CASSTAYEQYF.